A single sample is the source of the 15 T cell receptor beta chains below, sequenced in a study of blood T cell repertoires in COVID-19. Profiled with immunoSEQ multiplex PCR; TCRdb holds only in-frame clones, not every one. The sample lists roughly 310,000 clones, around 87% seen once, with 3% to 4% in the top ten. Sequences were obtained from peripheral blood. These receptors all come from a woman between 50 and 59 years old with active or convalescent COVID-19.

The gene calls are TRBV4-2 and TRBJ2-7, with TRBD2 matching over 7 bases. There are 17 residues in the CDR3. Trimming cost V 0 bases and J 3 bases; bases outside gene matches: 11. In germline, CDR1 is LGHNA, CDR2 YNFKEQ. The CDR3 DNA sequence: TGTGCCAGCAGCCAAGAGGGGGAGGGATCAGTAGGCTACGAGCAGTACTTC. It yields the protein CASSQEGEGSVGYEQYF.

CDR3 bases: TGTGCCAGCAGGACAGGGGGCTCCTACGAGCAGTACTTC. It specifies CASRTGGSYEQYF. The V and J genes are TRBV25-1 and TRBJ2-7, with TRBD1 matching 9 bases. The CDR3 runs to 13 residues. V trimming: 6 bases; J trimming: 0 bases; junction bases outside the gene matches: 0. Germline CDR1 is MGHDK and CDR2 is SYGVNS.

The chain uses TRBV18 and TRBJ2-7; 12 bases align to TRBD1. Germline CDR1 and CDR2: KGHSH and LQKENI. CDR3 length: 13 residues. V lost 3 bases to trimming and J lost 6 bases; unmatched junction nucleotides: 0. The CDR3: CASSPGQGAEQYF. In DNA, the CDR3 is TGTGCCAGCTCACCGGGACAGGGGGCCGAGCAGTACTTC.

Of note for this clone: Different DNA sequences within this sample yield the same CDR3. DNA of the CDR3: TGTGCCAGCAGCTTAACAGGGAACACTGAAGCTTTCTTT. This sequence encodes CASSLTGNTEAFF. V is TRBV7-6 and J is TRBJ1-1; D is perhaps TRBD1 (5 bases). Trimming left V 2 bases short and J 1 base short, with 5 bases between. The CDR3 spans 13 residues. Germline V lookup: CDR1 SGHVS, CDR2 FNYEAQ.

This clone was detected only once. The chain links TRBV9 to TRBJ2-1; 8 bases align to TRBD2. In germline, CDR1 is SGDLS, CDR2 YYNGEE. The CDR3 consists of 15 residues. V trimming: 0 bases; J trimming: 3 bases; junction bases outside the gene matches: 2. The CDR3 here is CASSVVSGSYNEQFF. The CDR3 DNA sequence: TGTGCCAGCAGCGTAGTCAGCGGGAGCTACAATGAGCAGTTCTTC.

This chain connects TRBV2 to TRBJ1-5, with D tentatively TRBD1 (6 bases). CDR1 SNHLY and CDR2 FYNNEI come from the germline V gene. The CDR3 loop spans 17 amino acids. The germline V and J ends were trimmed by 7 bases and 1 base, with 20 bases remaining between them. CDR3 bases: TGTGCCAGCATGCTAAGTAACGGACAGCCAAGCAATCAGCCCCAGCATTTT. It is translated as CASMLSNGQPSNQPQHF.

V usage is TRBV11-2 and J usage is TRBJ2-1, with 9 nucleotides matching TRBD1. The CDR3 length is 12 residues. The V gene's germline CDR1 is SGHAT and CDR2 FQNNGV. Losses at the gene ends were 5 bases for V and 7 bases for J; bases not matched to a gene: 0. CDR3 bases: TGTGCCAGCAGCGACAGGGGGAATGAGCAGTTCTTC. It translates to CASSDRGNEQFF.

The gene calls are TRBV5-1 and TRBJ2-1, with unresolved D. Germline V gene data show CDR1 as SGHRS and CDR2 as YFSETQ. The CDR3 spans 13 residues. V lost 0 bases, J lost 6 bases, and 7 bases lay in between. CDR3 coding DNA: TGCGCCAGCAGCTTGGGGGCTGGCAATGAGCAGTTCTTC. Protein sequence: CASSLGAGNEQFF. Full variable domain (rest looked up from reference TRBV5-1 and TRBJ2-1): KAGVTQTPRYLIKTRGQQVTLSCSPISGHRSVSWYQQTPGQGLQFLFEYFSETQRNKGNFPGRFSGRQFSNSRSEMNVSTLELGDSALYLCASSLGAGNEQFFGPGTRLTVL.

This chain connects TRBV30 to TRBJ1-5, with TRBD1 as a possible D gene (6 bases). In germline, CDR1 is GTSNPN, CDR2 SVGIG (reference sequence). This CDR3 region has 14 residues. The ends were cut back, 3 bases at V and 7 bases at J, with 16 bases in the middle. The CDR3 DNA is TGTGCCTGGAGCGGGGGGGACAAGGGCCAGCCCCAGCATTTT. It yields the protein CAWSGGDKGQPQHF.

The V call is TRBV7-3, the J call TRBJ2-5, with D possibly matching TRBD2 (6 bases). CDR1 and CDR2 from the germline V gene are SGHTA and FQGTGA. V lost 1 base and J lost 8, with 11 bases in between. The CDR3 has 13 amino acids. This CDR3 is CASSLKRESTQYF. The CDR3, as DNA: TGTGCCAGCAGCTTAAAACGGGAGAGTACCCAGTACTTC.

The chain has TRBV7-6 and TRBJ1-4; 9 nucleotides match TRBD1. There are 16 residues in the CDR3. CDR1 is SGHVS, CDR2 FNYEAQ, per germline. V gave up 5 bases and J gave up 4 bases; unmatched junction bases: 8. In nucleotides, the CDR3 is TGTGCCAGCAGCCTAACCCCGGGACAGGGTAATGAAAAACTGTTTTTT. Translated, it gives CASSLTPGQGNEKLFF.

A single count supports this clone. This CDR3 is also generated by other DNA sequences in the sample. The V and J genes are TRBV4-3 and TRBJ1-2; 10 bases fit TRBD1. This CDR3 has 15 residues. Germline CDR1 is LGHNA and CDR2 is YSLEER. After removal of 0 bases from V and 5 bases from J, the junction contained 3 bases not matched to a gene. The CDR3 protein is CASSQDRQGAYGYTF. CDR3 sequence (DNA): TGCGCCAGCAGCCAAGACAGACAGGGGGCGTATGGCTACACCTTC.

V usage is TRBV6-2 or TRBV6-3 and J usage is TRBJ1-2; TRBD1 matches 12 bases. J was trimmed by 7 bases and V by 5 bases; bases with no gene match: 8. The CDR3 is made up of 15 amino acids. Germline CDR1 and CDR2: MNHEY and SVGEGT. The DNA of the CDR3 is TGTGCCAGCAGTCGCATGGGACAGGGGGCTTTTGGCTACACCTTC. This translates into CASSRMGQGAFGYTF.

The chain joins TRBV15 to TRBJ2-3, with TRBD2 matching over 7 bases. V dropped 3 bases and J dropped 2; count of bases not matched to a gene: 14. There are 18 residues in the CDR3. Germline V CDR1 and CDR2: LNHNV, YYDKDF (reference sequence). The CDR3: CATSRTPLGLLTTDTQYF. Here the CDR3 DNA reads TGTGCCACCAGCAGGACACCCTTGGGACTACTAACCACAGATACGCAGTATTTT.

The gene calls are TRBV10-3 and TRBJ2-7, with TRBD1 matching over 8 bases. This CDR3 region has 15 residues. Germline CDR1 and CDR2: ENHRY and SYGVKD. After removal of 4 bases from V and 2 bases from J, the junction contained 7 bases not matched to a gene. The CDR3 region is CAISVGQGATYEQYF. The CDR3 bases are TGTGCCATCAGTGTTGGGCAGGGGGCCACCTACGAGCAGTACTTC.